This T cell receptor (beta chain) was recovered during a study of T cell responses to AZD1222 COVID-19 vaccine. Study results and limitations: Donors in the cohort were predominantly white British and more often female, and clonal diversity was possibly underestimated. In all cases, repertoires were sampled only after the peak T cell response. The breadth and depth of Spike-specific TCRs increased once two AZD1222 doses had been given.

V lost 5 bases to trimming and J lost 1 base; unmatched junction nucleotides: 3. The CDR3 runs 15 residues. Germline loops: CDR1 WNHNN, CDR2 SYGVQD (reference sequence). As for this clone: The antigen is undetermined.

Only in-frame clones appear in the TCRdb table, and some are missing; sequencing was by immunoSEQ multiplex PCR. Of approximately 140,000 clones listed, 75% to 95% are singletons. This TCR derives from an adult who received the MenACWY meningococcal vaccine as a control. This sample comprised peripheral blood, obtained 28 days after the second dose of the MenACWY control vaccine. The chain is built from TRBV10-1 and TRBJ1-5; 9 nucleotides line up with TRBD1. The CDR3, as DNA: TGCGCCAGCAGTCGAGGACAGGGGAGCAATCAGCCCCAGCATTTT. This gives the protein CASSRGQGSNQPQHF.